What follows are 13 T cell receptor beta chains derived from one specimen sequenced in a study of shared clonotypes between healthy human individuals. Measured with immunoSEQ multiplex PCR; TCRdb has only the in-frame clones, and not every one. The sample carries over a million clones, about 75% recorded once. The sequencing input was memory CD4+ T cells sorted from blood. Noted subset: CD45RA-negative fraction. These receptors were obtained from a man in his late teens or twenties in good health.

V usage is TRBV6-4 and J usage is TRBJ2-5; D not certain. Germline CDR1 is MRHNA and CDR2 is SNTAGT. The CDR3 has 12 residues. V was pared by 6 bases and J by 4 bases, with 9 bases between. The CDR3 spells CASRVVGETQYF. The CDR3 DNA reads TGTGCCAGCAGAGTAGTCGGAGAGACCCAGTACTTC.

The chain has TRBV19 and TRBJ2-1; D possibly uses TRBD1 or TRBD2 (5 bases each). Trimming removed 5 bases from V and 6 bases from J, with 14 bases in between. CDR1 LNHDA and CDR2 SQIVND come from the germline V gene (reference sequence). CDR3 size: 14 residues. The CDR3 loop reads CASSPMGRRNEQFF. For the CDR3, the DNA is TGTGCCAGTAGTCCGATGGGACGCCGCAATGAGCAGTTCTTC.

This rearrangement joins TRBV18 to TRBJ1-2; TRBD1 might be the D (6 bases). Per the germline V gene, CDR1 is KGHSH and CDR2 is LQKENI. V was pared by 3 bases and J by 4 bases, with 18 bases between. The CDR3 has 16 residues. CDR3 bases: TGTGCCAGCTCACCGCGACAGGAGGGGACTCCCTATGGCTACACCTTC. Translating gives CASSPRQEGTPYGYTF. The full variable domain, in which reference TRBV18 and TRBJ1-2 provide the parts outside the CDR3, is NAGVMQNPRHLVRRRGQEARLRCSPMKGHSHVYWYRQLPEEGLKFMVYLQKENIIDESGMPKERFSAEFPKEGPSILRIQQVVRGDSAAYFCASSPRQEGTPYGYTFGSGTRLTVV.

The genes are TRBV4-2 and TRBJ1-2; TRBD1 matches 8 bases. This CDR3 is built from 16 residues. V lost 1 base to trimming and J lost 6 bases; unmatched junction nucleotides: 10. Germline CDR1 LGHNA, CDR2 YNFKEQ. CDR3 residues: CASSQAPLTGEDGYTF. The CDR3 DNA reads as TGTGCCAGCAGCCAAGCCCCTCTGACAGGGGAAGATGGCTACACCTTC.

This chain links TRBV10-3 with TRBJ2-1; D is undetermined. CDR3 size: 14 residues. V was pared by 3 bases and J by 6 bases, with 12 bases between. Germline V lookup: CDR1 ENHRY, CDR2 SYGVKD. The CDR3 region has the DNA TGTGCCATCAGTGAAGCACGCCTGGGCAATGAGCAGTTCTTC. Amino acid sequence: CAISEARLGNEQFF.

The chain carries TRBV7-8 and TRBJ1-2; D unclear. This CDR3 region has 13 residues. Per germline, CDR1 SGHVS and CDR2 FQNEAQ. V dropped 0 bases and J dropped 2 bases, with 4 bases sitting between them. The CDR3 bases are TGTGCCAGCAGCTTAGCAGTAAACTATGGCTACACCTTC. As protein: CASSLAVNYGYTF.

The chain links TRBV28 to TRBJ1-4, with D hard to call. Germline V gene sequence: CDR1 MDHEN, CDR2 SYDVKM. Trimming removed 1 base at V and 8 bases at J, with 11 bases between. CDR3 length: 14 residues. CDR3 in amino acids: CASSLSWVGEKLFF. DNA for the CDR3: TGTGCCAGCAGTTTATCTTGGGTCGGGGAAAAACTGTTTTTT.

About this clone: Additional DNA sequences in this sample encode the identical CDR3. The chain has TRBV5-6 and TRBJ1-3; weak D call: TRBD1 (5 bases). V was pared by 4 bases and J by 2 bases, with 7 bases between. The length of the CDR3 is 13 residues. Germline loops: CDR1 SGHDT, CDR2 YYEEEE. The CDR3 DNA reads TGTGCCAGCAGCCTAGGGGCTGGAAACACCATATATTTT. Amino acids: CASSLGAGNTIYF.

The chain employs TRBV2 and TRBJ2-7, with D hard to call. CDR3 size: 11 residues. V dropped 3 bases and J dropped 6 bases, with 6 bases sitting between them. From germline, CDR1 is SNHLY and CDR2 FYNNEI. CDR3 residues: CASSEDAEQYF. The CDR3 nucleotides read TGTGCCAGCAGTGAGGACGCCGAGCAGTACTTC.

The chain recombines TRBV18 with TRBJ2-6; 10 bases agree with TRBD1. This CDR3 spans 18 amino acids. With 2 bases clipped from V and 1 base from J, the junction kept 5 bases outside the gene matches. Germline V gene data show CDR1 as KGHSH and CDR2 as LQKENI. The CDR3, as DNA: TGTGCCAGCTCACCATTGACAGGGGGCGGATCTGGGGCCAACGTCCTGACTTTC. It encodes CASSPLTGGGSGANVLTF.

The chain has TRBV7-6 and TRBJ1-1; D ambiguous. CDR1 is SGHVS and CDR2 is FNYEAQ in the germline V gene. V was shortened by 1 base and J by 11 bases, with 17 bases between the two germline ends. CDR3 length equals 14 residues. CDR3 sequence: CASSLGGFGLEAFF. Here the CDR3 DNA reads TGTGCCAGCAGCTTAGGGGGTTTTGGACTAGAGGCTTTCTTT.

To note about this clone: The junction differs from germline at one of its ends, possibly a read error. CDR3: CASSPRAGAVETQYF. CDR3 bases: TGTGCTAGCAGCCCTCGCGCAGGGGCGGTCGAGACCCAGTACTTC. This rearrangement joins TRBV7-7 to TRBJ2-5; maybe TRBD1 (6 bases). This CDR3 has 15 residues. The germline V gene encodes CDR1 SSHAT and CDR2 FNYEAQ (reference sequence).

J is TRBJ2-7 and V is TRBV5-1, with D unclear. Trimming stripped 0 bases from V and 0 bases from J, with 7 bases between. The CDR3 runs 14 residues. The germline CDR1 and CDR2 sequences are SGHRS and YFSETQ. In nucleotides, the CDR3 is TGCGCCAGCAGCTTGGCCTCCACCTCCTACGAGCAGTACTTC. As protein: CASSLASTSYEQYF.